This T cell receptor (beta chain) was observed in a study of technical replicates of blood from a handful of donors. The CDR3 loop spans 13 amino acids. Trimming shortened V by 1 base and J by 7 bases, and 8 bases separated the two germline ends. In germline, CDR1 is MGHRA, CDR2 YSYEKL. Only in-frame clones appear in the TCRdb table, and some are missing; sequencing was by immunoSEQ multiplex PCR. The sample shows about 85,000 clones, approximately 94% of them seen only once. Sequenced: T cells isolated from PBMCs. The V gene is TRBV4-1, the J gene TRBJ1-5; tentatively, D is TRBD1 (5 bases). This TCR derives from a human donor in good health. The CDR3 nucleotides read TGCGCCAGCAGCCAAGTAGGGGCCCAGCCCCAGCATTTT. Protein product: CASSQVGAQPQHF.